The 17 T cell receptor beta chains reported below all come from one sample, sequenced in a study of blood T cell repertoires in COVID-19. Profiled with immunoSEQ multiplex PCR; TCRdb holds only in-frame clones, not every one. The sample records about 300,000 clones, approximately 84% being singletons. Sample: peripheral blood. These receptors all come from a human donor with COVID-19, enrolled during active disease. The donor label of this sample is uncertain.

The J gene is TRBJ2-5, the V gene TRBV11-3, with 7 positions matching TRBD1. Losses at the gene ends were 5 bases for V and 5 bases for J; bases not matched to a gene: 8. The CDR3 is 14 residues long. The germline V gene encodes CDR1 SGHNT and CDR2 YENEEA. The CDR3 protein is CASSPGGTGETQYF. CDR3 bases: TGTGCCAGCAGCCCAGGGGGAACTGGGGAGACCCAGTACTTC.

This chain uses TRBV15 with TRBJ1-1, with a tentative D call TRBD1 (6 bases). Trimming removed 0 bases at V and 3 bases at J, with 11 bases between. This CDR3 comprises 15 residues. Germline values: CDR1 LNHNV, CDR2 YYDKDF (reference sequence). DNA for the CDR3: TGTGCCACCAGCAGAGAGAACAGGGCGGACACTGAAGCTTTCTTT. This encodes CATSRENRADTEAFF.

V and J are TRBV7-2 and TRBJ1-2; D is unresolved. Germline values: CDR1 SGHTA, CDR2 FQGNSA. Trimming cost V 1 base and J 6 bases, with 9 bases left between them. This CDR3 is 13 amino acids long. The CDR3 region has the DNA TGTGCCAGCAGCTTAGTCAGAGACAATGGCTACACCTTC. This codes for CASSLVRDNGYTF. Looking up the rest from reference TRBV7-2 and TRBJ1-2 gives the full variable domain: GAGVSQSPSNKVTEKGKDVELRCDPISGHTALYWYRQSLGQGLEFLIYFQGNSAPDKSGLPSDRFSAERTGGSVSTLTIQRTQQEDSAVYLCASSLVRDNGYTFGSGTRLTVV.

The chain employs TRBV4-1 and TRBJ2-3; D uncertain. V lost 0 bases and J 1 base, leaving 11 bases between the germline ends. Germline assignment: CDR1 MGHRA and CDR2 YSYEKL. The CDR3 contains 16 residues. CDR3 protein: CASSQENPVRTDTQYF. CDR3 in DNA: TGCGCCAGCAGCCAAGAGAATCCGGTCCGCACAGATACGCAGTATTTT.

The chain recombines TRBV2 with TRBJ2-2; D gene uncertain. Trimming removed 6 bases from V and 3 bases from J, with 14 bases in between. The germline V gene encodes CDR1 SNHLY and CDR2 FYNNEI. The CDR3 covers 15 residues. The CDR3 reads CASSPLIGHTGELFF. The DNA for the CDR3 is TGTGCCAGCAGCCCCCTTATCGGTCACACCGGGGAGCTGTTTTTT.

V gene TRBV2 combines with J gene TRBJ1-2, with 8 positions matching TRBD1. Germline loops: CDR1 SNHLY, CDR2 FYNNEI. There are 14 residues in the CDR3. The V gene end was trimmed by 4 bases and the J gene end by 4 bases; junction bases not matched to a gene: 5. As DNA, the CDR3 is TGTGCCAGCAGTGCCGACAGGGGCGCCTATGGCTACACCTTC. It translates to CASSADRGAYGYTF. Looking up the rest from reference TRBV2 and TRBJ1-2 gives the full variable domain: EPEVTQTPSHQVTQMGQEVILRCVPISNHLYFYWYRQILGQKVEFLVSFYNNEISEKSEIFDDQFSVERPDGSNFTLKIRSTKLEDSAMYFCASSADRGAYGYTFGSGTRLTVV.

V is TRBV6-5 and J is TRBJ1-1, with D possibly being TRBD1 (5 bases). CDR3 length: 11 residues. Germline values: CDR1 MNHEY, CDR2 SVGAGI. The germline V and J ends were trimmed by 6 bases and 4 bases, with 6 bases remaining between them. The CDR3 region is CASRQGTEAFF. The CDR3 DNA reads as TGTGCCAGCAGGCAGGGCACTGAAGCTTTCTTT.

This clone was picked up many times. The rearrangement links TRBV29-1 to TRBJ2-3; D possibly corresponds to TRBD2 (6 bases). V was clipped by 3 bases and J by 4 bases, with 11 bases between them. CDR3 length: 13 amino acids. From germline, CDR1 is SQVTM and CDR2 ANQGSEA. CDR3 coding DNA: TGCAGCGTTGACCGGGGGTCTGCAGATACGCAGTATTTT. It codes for CSVDRGSADTQYF.

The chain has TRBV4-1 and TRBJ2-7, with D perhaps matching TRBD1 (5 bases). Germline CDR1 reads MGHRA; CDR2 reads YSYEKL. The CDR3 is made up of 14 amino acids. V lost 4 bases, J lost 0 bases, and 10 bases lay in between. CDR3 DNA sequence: TGCGCCAGCAGCCCAGGGTCGTCCTCCTACGAGCAGTACTTC. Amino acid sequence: CASSPGSSSYEQYF.

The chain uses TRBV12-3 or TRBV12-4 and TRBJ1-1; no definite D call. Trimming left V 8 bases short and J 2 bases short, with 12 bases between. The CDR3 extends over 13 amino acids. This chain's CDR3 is CASQWTGNTEAFF. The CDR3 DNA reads TGTGCCAGCCAGTGGACTGGAAACACTGAAGCTTTCTTT.

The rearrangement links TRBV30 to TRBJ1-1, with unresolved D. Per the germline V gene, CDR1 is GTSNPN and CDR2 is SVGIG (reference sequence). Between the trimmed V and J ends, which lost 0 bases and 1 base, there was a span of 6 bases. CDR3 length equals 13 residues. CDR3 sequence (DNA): TGTGCCTGGAGTGTTAACAGGAACACTGAAGCTTTCTTT. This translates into CAWSVNRNTEAFF. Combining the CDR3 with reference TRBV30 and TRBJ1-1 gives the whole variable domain SQTIHQWPATLVQPVGSPLSLECTVEGTSNPNLYWYRQAAGRGLQLLFYSVGIGQISSEVPQNLSASRPQDRQFILSSKKLLLSDSGFYLCAWSVNRNTEAFFGQGTRLTVV.

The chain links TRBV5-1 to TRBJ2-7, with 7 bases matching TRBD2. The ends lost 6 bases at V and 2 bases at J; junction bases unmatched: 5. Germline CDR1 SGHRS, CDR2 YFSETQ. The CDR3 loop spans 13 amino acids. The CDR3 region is CASTPGTTYEQYF. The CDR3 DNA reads TGCGCCAGCACCCCCGGGACTACCTACGAGCAGTACTTC. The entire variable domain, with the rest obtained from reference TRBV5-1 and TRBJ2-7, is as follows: KAGVTQTPRYLIKTRGQQVTLSCSPISGHRSVSWYQQTPGQGLQFLFEYFSETQRNKGNFPGRFSGRQFSNSRSEMNVSTLELGDSALYLCASTPGTTYEQYFGPGTRLTVT.

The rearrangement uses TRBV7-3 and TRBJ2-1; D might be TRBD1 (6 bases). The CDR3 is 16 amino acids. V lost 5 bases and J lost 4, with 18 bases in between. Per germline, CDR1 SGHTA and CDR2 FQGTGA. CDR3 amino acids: CASSLQWTAKYNEQFF. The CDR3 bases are TGTGCCAGCAGCCTGCAATGGACAGCTAAATACAATGAGCAGTTCTTC.

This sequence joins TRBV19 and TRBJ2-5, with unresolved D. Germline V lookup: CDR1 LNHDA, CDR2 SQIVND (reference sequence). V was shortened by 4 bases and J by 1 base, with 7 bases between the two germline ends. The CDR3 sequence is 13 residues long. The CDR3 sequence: CASSTGSQETQYF. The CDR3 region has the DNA TGTGCCAGTAGTACTGGCTCCCAAGAGACCCAGTACTTC.

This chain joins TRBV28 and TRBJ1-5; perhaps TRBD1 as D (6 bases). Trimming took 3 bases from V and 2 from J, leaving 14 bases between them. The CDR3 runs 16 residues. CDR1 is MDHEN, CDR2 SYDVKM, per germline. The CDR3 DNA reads TGTGCCAGCAGTTTCTCACAGGGCGTGGGCAATCAGCCCCAGCATTTT. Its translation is CASSFSQGVGNQPQHF.

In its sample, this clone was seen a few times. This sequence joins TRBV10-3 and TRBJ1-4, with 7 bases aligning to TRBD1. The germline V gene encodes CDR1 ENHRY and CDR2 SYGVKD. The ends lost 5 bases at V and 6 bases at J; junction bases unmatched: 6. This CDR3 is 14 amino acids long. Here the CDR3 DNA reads TGTGCCATCAGTCCTAGGGGGCTTGATGAAAAACTGTTTTTT. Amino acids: CAISPRGLDEKLFF.

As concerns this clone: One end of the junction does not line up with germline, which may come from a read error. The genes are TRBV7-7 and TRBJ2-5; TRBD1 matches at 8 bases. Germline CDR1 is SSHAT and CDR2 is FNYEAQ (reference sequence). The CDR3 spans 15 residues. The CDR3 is CASSFGQGRQETQYF. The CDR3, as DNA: TGTGCTAGCAGTTTCGGACAGGGTAGACAAGAGACCCAGTACTTC.